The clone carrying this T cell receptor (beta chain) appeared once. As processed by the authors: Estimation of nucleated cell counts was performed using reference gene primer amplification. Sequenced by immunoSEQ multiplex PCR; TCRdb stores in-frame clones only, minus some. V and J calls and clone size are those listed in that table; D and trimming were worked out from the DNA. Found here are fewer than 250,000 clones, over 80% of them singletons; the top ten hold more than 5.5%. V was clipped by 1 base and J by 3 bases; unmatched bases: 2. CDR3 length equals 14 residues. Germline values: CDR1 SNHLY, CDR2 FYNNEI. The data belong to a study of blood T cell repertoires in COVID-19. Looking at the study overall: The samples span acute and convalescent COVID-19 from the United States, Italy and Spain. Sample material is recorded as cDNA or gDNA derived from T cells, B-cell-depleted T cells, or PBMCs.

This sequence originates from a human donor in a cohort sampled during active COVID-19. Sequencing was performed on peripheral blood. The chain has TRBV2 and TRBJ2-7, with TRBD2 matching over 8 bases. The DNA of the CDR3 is TGTGCCAGCAGTGAAGGTAGCGGGATCTACGAGCAGTACTTC. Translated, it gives CASSEGSGIYEQYF. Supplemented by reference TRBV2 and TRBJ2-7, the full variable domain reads EPEVTQTPSHQVTQMGQEVILRCVPISNHLYFYWYRQILGQKVEFLVSFYNNEISEKSEIFDDQFSVERPDGSNFTLKIRSTKLEDSAMYFCASSEGSGIYEQYFGPGTRLTVT.